This T cell receptor beta chain came from a study of cytomegalovirus exposure and HLA in healthy donors. Germline lookup yields CDR1 MGHRA and CDR2 YSYEKL. V shed 1 base and J 1 base; nucleotides not matched to a gene: 9. The CDR3 has 17 amino acids. With 60 Vbeta and 13 Jbeta primers, the PCR was carried out. Libraries were prepared by immunoSEQ multiplex PCR; TCRdb keeps only in-frame clonotypes and omits some of them. The repertoire consists of roughly 150,000 clones, with roughly 80% occurring once and the leading ten covering about 3.4%. The chain has TRBV4-1 and TRBJ1-1; 7 bases line up with TRBD1. Sequencing used PBMCs. The sequence was collected from a male donor in good health and CMV-seronegative. CDR3 DNA: TGCGCCAGCAGCCAAGGAAGCGGAGACAGGGAGAACACTGAAGCTTTCTTT. As protein: CASSQGSGDRENTEAFF.